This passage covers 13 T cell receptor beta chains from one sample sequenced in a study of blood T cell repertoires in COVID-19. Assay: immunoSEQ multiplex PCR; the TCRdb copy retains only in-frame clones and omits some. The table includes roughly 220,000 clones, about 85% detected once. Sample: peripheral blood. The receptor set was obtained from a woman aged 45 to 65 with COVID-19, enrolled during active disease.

CDR3 DNA: TGTGCCAGCAGTTTCTCGGCCCCAGGGGGTCCTTATGGCTACACCTTC. It specifies CASSFSAPGGPYGYTF. The chain employs TRBV28 and TRBJ1-2; 7 bases are shared with TRBD1. J lost 5 bases, V lost 3 bases, and 12 bases had no gene match. This CDR3 is 16 amino acids long. CDR1 is MDHEN, CDR2 SYDVKM, per germline.

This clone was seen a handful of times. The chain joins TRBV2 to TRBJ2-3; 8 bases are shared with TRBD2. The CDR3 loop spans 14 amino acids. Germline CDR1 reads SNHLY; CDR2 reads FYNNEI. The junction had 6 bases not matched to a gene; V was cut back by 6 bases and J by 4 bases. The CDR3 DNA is TGTGCCAGCAGGATCCCGGGGGGGCCAGATACGCAGTATTTT. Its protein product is CASRIPGGPDTQYF.

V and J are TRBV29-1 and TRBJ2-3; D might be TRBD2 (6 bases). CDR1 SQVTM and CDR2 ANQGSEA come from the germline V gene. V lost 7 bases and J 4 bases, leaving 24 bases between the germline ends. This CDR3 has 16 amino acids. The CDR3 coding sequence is TGCAGCGCCGGGACTTTAACCTTGAGCAAAGCAGATACGCAGTATTTT. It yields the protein CSAGTLTLSKADTQYF.

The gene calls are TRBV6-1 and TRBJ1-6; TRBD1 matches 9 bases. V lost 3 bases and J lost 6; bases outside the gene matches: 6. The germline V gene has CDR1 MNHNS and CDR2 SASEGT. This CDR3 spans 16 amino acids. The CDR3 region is CASSDPPGQGNSPLHF. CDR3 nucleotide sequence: TGTGCCAGCAGTGACCCCCCGGGACAGGGTAATTCACCCCTCCACTTT.

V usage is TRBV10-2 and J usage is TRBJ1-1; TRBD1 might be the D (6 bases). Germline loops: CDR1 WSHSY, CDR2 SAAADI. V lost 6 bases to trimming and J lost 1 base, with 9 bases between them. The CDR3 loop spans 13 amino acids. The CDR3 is CASRQGQNTEAFF. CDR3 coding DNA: TGCGCCAGCAGACAGGGTCAGAACACTGAAGCTTTCTTT.

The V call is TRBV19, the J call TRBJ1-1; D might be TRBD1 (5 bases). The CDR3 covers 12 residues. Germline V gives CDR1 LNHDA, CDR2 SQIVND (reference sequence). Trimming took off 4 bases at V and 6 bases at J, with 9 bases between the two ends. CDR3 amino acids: CASSKGLAEAFF. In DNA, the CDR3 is TGTGCCAGTAGTAAGGGGTTGGCTGAAGCTTTCTTT.

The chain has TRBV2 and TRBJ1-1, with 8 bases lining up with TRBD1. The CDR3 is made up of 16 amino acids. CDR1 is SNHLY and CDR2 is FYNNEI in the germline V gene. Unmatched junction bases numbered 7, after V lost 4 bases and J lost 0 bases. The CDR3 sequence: CASSGTGLKMNTEAFF. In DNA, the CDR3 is TGTGCCAGCAGTGGGACAGGGCTGAAGATGAACACTGAAGCTTTCTTT.

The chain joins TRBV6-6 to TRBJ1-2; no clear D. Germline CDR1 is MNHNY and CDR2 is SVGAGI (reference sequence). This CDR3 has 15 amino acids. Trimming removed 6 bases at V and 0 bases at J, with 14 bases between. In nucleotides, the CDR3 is TGTGCCAGCAGACACCCTAGGGAGGCTAACTATGGCTACACCTTC. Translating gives CASRHPREANYGYTF.

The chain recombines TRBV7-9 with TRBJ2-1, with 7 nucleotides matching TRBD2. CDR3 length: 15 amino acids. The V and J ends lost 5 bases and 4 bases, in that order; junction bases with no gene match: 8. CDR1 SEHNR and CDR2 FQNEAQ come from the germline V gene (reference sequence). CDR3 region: CASSPYLAEYNEQFF. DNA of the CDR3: TGTGCCAGCAGCCCGTACCTAGCGGAATACAATGAGCAGTTCTTC.

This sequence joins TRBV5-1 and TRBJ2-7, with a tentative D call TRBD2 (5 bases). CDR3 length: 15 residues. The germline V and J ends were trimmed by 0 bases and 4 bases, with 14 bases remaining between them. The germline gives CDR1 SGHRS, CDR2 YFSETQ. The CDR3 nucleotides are TGCGCCAGCAGCTTGGGTTCGGAGGTTCTTTACGAGCAGTACTTC. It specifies CASSLGSEVLYEQYF.

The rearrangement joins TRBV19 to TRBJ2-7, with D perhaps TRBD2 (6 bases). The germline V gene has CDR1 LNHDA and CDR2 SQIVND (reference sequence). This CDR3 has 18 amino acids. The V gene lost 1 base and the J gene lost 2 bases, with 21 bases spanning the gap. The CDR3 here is CASSIADNLRDSTYEQYV. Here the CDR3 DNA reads TGTGCCAGTAGTATAGCCGACAACCTCCGGGACTCGACCTACGAGCAGTACGTC.

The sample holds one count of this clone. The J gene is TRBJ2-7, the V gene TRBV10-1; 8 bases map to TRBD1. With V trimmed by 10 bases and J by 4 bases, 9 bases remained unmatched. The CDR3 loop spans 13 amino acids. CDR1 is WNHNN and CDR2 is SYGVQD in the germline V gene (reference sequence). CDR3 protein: CATPDRDGYEQYF. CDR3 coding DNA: TGCGCCACCCCGGACAGGGATGGGTACGAGCAGTACTTC.

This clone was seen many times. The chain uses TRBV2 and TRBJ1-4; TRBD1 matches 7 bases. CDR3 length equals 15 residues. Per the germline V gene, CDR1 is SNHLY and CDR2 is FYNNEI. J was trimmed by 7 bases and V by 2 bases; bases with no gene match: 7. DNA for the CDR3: TGTGCCAGCAGTGAAAAGGGGGCGCAGGTTGAAAAACTGTTTTTT. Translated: CASSEKGAQVEKLFF.